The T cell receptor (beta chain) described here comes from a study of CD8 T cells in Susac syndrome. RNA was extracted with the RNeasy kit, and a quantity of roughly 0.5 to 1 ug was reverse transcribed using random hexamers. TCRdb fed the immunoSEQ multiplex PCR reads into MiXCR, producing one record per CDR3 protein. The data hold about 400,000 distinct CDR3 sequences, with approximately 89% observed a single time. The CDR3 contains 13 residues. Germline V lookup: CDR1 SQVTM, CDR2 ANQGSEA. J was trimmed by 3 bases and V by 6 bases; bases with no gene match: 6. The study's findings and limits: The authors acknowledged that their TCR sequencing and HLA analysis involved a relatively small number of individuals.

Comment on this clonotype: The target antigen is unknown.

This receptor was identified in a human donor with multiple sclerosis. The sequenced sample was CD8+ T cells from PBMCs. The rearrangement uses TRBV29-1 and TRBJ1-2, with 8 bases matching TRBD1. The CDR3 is CSVTGQGDYGYTF. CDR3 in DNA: TGCAGCGTAACCGGACAGGGCGACTATGGCTACACCTTC. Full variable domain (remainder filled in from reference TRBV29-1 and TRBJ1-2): SAVISQKPSRDICQRGTSLTIQCQVDSQVTMMFWYRQQPGQSLTLIATANQGSEATYESGFVIDKFPISRPNLTFSTLTVSNMSPEDSSIYLCSVTGQGDYGYTFGSGTRLTVV.